Listed below are T cell receptor beta chains from one sample, sequenced in a study of CD8 T cells in ankylosing spondylitis. A single record per CDR3 protein comes from TCRdb applying MiXCR to the 5' RACE reads. The table records almost 400,000 distinct CDR3 sequences, 20% to 25% of them present only once. Sequences were obtained from blood, either unsorted or a sorted T cell fraction (not recorded which). Receptors were obtained from a male donor with ankylosing spondylitis. Both conserved end residues are trimmed from each CDR3.

j_call | v_call | cdr3_aa
TRBJ2-2 | TRBV18 | ASSPLSGIQAGELF
TRBJ2-1 | TRBV12-3/TRBV12-4 | ASSLAQGVDEQF
TRBJ2-1 | TRBV6-5 | ASSLHWTRPGYNEQF
TRBJ2-7 | TRBV6-2/TRBV6-3 | ASSKPGQGTWGYEQY
TRBJ1-5 | TRBV28 | ASSPTPRGRIGQPQH
TRBJ2-6 | TRBV12-3/TRBV12-4 | ASRAGVAGANVLT
TRBJ1-5 | TRBV20-1 | SARDLGVFSNQPQH
TRBJ2-1 | TRBV24-1 | ATSDATSMNEQF
TRBJ2-3 | TRBV29-1 | SVAVTGVTDTQY
TRBJ1-1 | TRBV2 | ASSDGAGHLYMNTEAF
TRBJ1-5 | TRBV20-1 | SVSVGDQPQH
TRBJ1-4 | TRBV5-6 | ASSLDRYEKLF
TRBJ2-1 | TRBV30 | AWINMRRALNEQF
TRBJ2-7 | TRBV18 | ASSPRISGNYEQY
TRBJ1-1 | TRBV11-1 | ASSLARTGRAEAF
TRBJ2-1 | TRBV5-1 | ASSWTAGHSDEQF
TRBJ2-1 | TRBV20-1 | SASGSSWGNEQF
TRBJ1-6 | TRBV12-3/TRBV12-4 | ASSLGTGHSPLH
TRBJ2-2 | TRBV29-1 | SVRAGGGGELF
TRBJ1-5 | TRBV6-2/TRBV6-3 | ASSYGAGSQPQH
TRBJ1-5 | TRBV7-9 | ASSPSTENQPQH
TRBJ2-5 | TRBV20-1 | SARDFLAGAGETQY
TRBJ2-2 | TRBV5-1 | ASSWGTGSFNTGELF
TRBJ2-2 | TRBV5-1 | ASSPTYTGELF
TRBJ2-7 | TRBV3-1 | ASSQASGSYYEQY
TRBJ2-6 | TRBV5-1 | ASSRGPGANVLT
TRBJ2-5 | TRBV20-1 | SASGRQETQY
TRBJ1-4 | TRBV28 | ASSSTGHKREEKLF
TRBJ1-2 | TRBV7-2 | ASSYTGGNYGYT
TRBJ2-7 | TRBV28 | ASSIVTHEQY
TRBJ2-1 | TRBV20-1 | SARTFWYNEQF
TRBJ2-5 | TRBV29-1 | SVRTSPWETQY
TRBJ2-1 | TRBV7-2 | ASRRSGGVNEQF
TRBJ1-2 | TRBV12-3/TRBV12-4 | ASSWTGVTGYT
TRBJ2-1 | TRBV29-1 | SVSGAEGRVNEQF
TRBJ2-7 | TRBV18 | ASSPGLIRYEQY
TRBJ2-3 | TRBV12-5 | ASGLVESSTDTQY
TRBJ2-5 | TRBV5-1 | ASSLIPDETQY
TRBJ1-4 | TRBV12-3/TRBV12-4 | ASTGEEEKLF
TRBJ1-1 | TRBV5-1 | ASSLGGRHQNTEAF
TRBJ2-2 | TRBV20-1 | SARQAGELF
TRBJ2-2 | TRBV7-3 | ASSLGHLSSGPTGELF
TRBJ1-1 | TRBV6-1 | ASRWRLTEAF
TRBJ2-1 | TRBV5-5 | ASSLVGSASILYNEQF
TRBJ1-5 | TRBV9 | ASSGDRFDQPQH
TRBJ2-1 | TRBV27 | ASSLRATYNEQF
TRBJ2-7 | TRBV14 | ASSQVRTGGTY
TRBJ2-7 | TRBV29-1 | SVLHRQGGSYEQY
TRBJ2-3 | TRBV2 | ASSELRQKSDTQY
TRBJ2-3 | TRBV4-1 | ASSQDIRTDTQY